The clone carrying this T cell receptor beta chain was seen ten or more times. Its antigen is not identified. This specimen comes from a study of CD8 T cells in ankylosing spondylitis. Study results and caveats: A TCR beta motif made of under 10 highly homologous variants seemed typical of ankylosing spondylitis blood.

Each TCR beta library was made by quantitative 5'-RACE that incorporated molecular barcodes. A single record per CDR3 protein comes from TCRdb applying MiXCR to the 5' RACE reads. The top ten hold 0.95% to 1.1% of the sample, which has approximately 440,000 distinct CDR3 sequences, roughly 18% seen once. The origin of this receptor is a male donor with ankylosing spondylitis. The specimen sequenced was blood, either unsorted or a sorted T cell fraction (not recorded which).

The CDR3 protein is CASSLTGGIQETQYF. In DNA, the CDR3 is TGTGCCAGCAGCTTAACAGGGGGAATACAAGAGACCCAGTACTTC. The chain is built from TRBV7-9 and TRBJ2-5, with TRBD1 identical over 8 bases. V lost 2 bases and J lost 2; bases outside the gene matches: 4. Germline V gene lookup returns CDR1 SEHNR and CDR2 FQNEAQ (reference sequence). CDR3 length equals 15 residues.